The text below deals with one T cell receptor (beta chain). This sample was included in a study of T cells in narcolepsy. Trimming took off 5 bases at V and 9 bases at J, with 19 bases between the two ends. CDR1 is SEHNR, CDR2 FQNEAQ, per germline (reference sequence). This CDR3 is built from 14 residues. The repertoire was sequenced with immunoSEQ multiplex PCR; TCRdb's copy has only in-frame clones and lacks some. The sample includes tens of thousands of clones, 79% seen only once; the top ten take 6.6%. What was sequenced was memory (CD45RA-) CD4+ T cells from blood. This TCR came from a human donor in good health. The rearrangement links TRBV7-9 to TRBJ1-1; D may be TRBD1 (5 bases). The chain's CDR3 is CASSRIQDKNKAFF. The CDR3 DNA is TGTGCCAGCAGCCGAATCCAGGACAAGAATAAAGCTTTCTTT.